Below, 7 T cell receptor beta chains from the same sample are listed, as sequenced in a study of T cell responses to AZD1222 COVID-19 vaccine. Profiling relied on immunoSEQ multiplex PCR, and the TCRdb table lists in-frame clones only, not all of them. The sample shows roughly 51,000 clones, approximately 88% of them seen only once. The sample consisted of peripheral blood, taken 28 days after the second AZD1222 dose. The receptors originated from an adult who received the AZD1222 COVID-19 vaccine.

This sequence joins TRBV25-1 and TRBJ1-2; 7 bases align to TRBD1. The CDR3 has 16 amino acids. V shed 5 bases, J shed 8 bases, and the junction held 17 bases outside the gene matches. Looked up from germline, CDR1 is MGHDK and CDR2 is SYGVNS. Here the CDR3 DNA reads TGTGCCAGCAGTTCACTAGGGCAGGGGGTGGCAAAAGGCTACACCTTC. Amino acid sequence: CASSSLGQGVAKGYTF.

The chain carries TRBV5-8 and TRBJ2-2; D is possibly TRBD1 (6 bases). The V end lost 1 base, the J end lost 2 bases, and 12 bases lay between the germline ends. Per the germline V gene, CDR1 is SGHTS and CDR2 is YDEGEE. The CDR3 runs 16 residues. In nucleotides, the CDR3 is TGTGCCAGCAGCTTGCGGCTGGACAGAAACACCGGGGAGCTGTTTTTT. Translating it yields CASSLRLDRNTGELFF.

The chain couples TRBV23-1 to TRBJ2-7; 11 bases align to TRBD1. TRBV23-1 is an open reading frame whose function is uncertain. The CDR3 runs 15 residues. Unmatched junction bases numbered 11, after V lost 3 bases and J lost 10 bases. CDR3 protein: CASSQYTGTGGSQYF. CDR3 coding DNA: TGCGCCAGCAGTCAGTATACCGGGACAGGGGGATCTCAGTACTTC.

The J gene is TRBJ1-4, the V gene TRBV10-3, with TRBD1 matching over 10 bases. The CDR3 sequence is 18 residues long. Trimming at V came to 10 bases and at J to 1 base, leaving 15 bases not matched to a gene. Germline V gene lookup returns CDR1 ENHRY and CDR2 SYGVKD. CDR3 in DNA: TGTGCCACCCTTGGGGGGACAGGGGACTTGAGAACTAATGAAAAACTGTTTTTT. Translated: CATLGGTGDLRTNEKLFF.

The V gene is TRBV7-3, the J gene TRBJ1-6, with 7 bases aligning to TRBD1. Per germline, CDR1 SGHTA and CDR2 FQGTGA. J gave up 9 bases and V 5 bases, and 7 bases lay outside the gene matches. The CDR3 totals 14 residues. CDR3 sequence (DNA): TGTGCCAGCAGCCTTGACAGGGACGGTTCACCCCTCCACTTT. Encoded protein: CASSLDRDGSPLHF.

V usage is TRBV5-1 and J usage is TRBJ2-7; the D is unclear. CDR1 SGHRS and CDR2 YFSETQ come from the germline V gene. The CDR3 is 12 amino acids. The V end lost 4 bases, the J end lost 7 bases, and 12 bases lay between the germline ends. Written as DNA, the CDR3 is TGCGCCAGCAGCGAGAACCTCCGGGAGCAGTACTTC. It encodes CASSENLREQYF.

The chain links TRBV6-5 to TRBJ1-3, with a weak D call TRBD1 (5 bases). CDR1 and CDR2 from the germline V gene are MNHEY and SVGAGI. The CDR3 runs to 15 residues. V was pared by 5 bases and J by 0 bases, with 11 bases between. CDR3 bases: TGTGCCAGCAGTCCCGACAGATACTCTGGAAACACCATATATTTT. Its translation: CASSPDRYSGNTIYF.